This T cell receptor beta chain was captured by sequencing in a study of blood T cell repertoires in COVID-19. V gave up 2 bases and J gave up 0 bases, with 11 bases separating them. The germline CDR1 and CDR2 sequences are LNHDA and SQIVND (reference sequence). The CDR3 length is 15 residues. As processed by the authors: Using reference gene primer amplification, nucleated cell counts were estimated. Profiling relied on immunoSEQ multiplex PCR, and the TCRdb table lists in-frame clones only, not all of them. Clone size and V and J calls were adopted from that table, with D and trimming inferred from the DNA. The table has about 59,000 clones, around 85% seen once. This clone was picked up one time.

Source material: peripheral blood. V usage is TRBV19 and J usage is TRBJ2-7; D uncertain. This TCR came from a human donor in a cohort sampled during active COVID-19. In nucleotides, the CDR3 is TGTGCCAGTAGTATAAATAGCCTTAGCTCCTACGAGCAGTACTTC. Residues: CASSINSLSSYEQYF.